This TCR beta chain was sequenced in a study of T cells in pancreatic ductal adenocarcinoma (TCRdb year 2017). Background on the whole study: The work assessed suppressive cells as well as CD8+ T cells infiltrating resected pancreatic ductal adenocarcinoma, measuring their numbers, locations, and properties, in order to shed light on the adaptive T-cell response that occurs naturally. Points the paper makes about the study in general: Because tumors are enriched in CD45RO+ effector T cells rather than naive T cells, which biases toward lower diversity, comparisons of clonality between tumor and blood may be biased. There was no significant difference in T-cell clonality between tumor and blood, where mean clonality was about 0.1 for tumors and 0.07 to 0.08 for blood. Compared with tumor samples, blood samples had more total productive templates and about 7.3-fold more unique clonotypes. Because inoperable disease is present at presentation in most pancreatic cancer patients, the resected cohort was biased toward the minority with early-stage disease.

Pancreatic ductal adenocarcinoma patients who had undergone surgery without neoadjuvant therapy were selected. Peripheral blood was collected in heparin tubes, and PBMCs were isolated by histopaque density gradient and cryopreserved in around 9.2% DMSO. Using the DNeasy Blood and Tissue Kit along with Proteinase K and RNase treatment, genomic DNA was extracted from roughly seven PBMC specimens and 9 or 10 flash-frozen tumor specimens. This clone showed up just once. No antigen is known for it. Qualities for individual bases were not recorded, and no much larger clone is one base off. CDR1 and CDR2 were assigned from the germline V gene (reference sequence) as SGHNT and YYREEE. There are 14 amino acids in the CDR3, from cysteine to phenylalanine inclusive. The kept DNA is CDR3 alone, 42 bases in frame from the first base. The germline V and J ends show losses of 8 bases and 3 bases respectively, and no gene match explains 8 bases of the junction.

TCR beta CDR3 regions were amplified from genomic DNA using the immunoSEQ hsTCRB kit. An Illumina HiSeq system was used to carry out high-throughput TRB CDR3 sequencing. On the authors' methods: Sequencing reads were analyzed with the immunoSEQ software, and nonproductive sequences with premature stops or frame-shifts were excluded. Clonality of the repertoire was calculated as one minus the Shannon entropy normalized by log2 of the number of unique productive sequences. Held by TCRdb, this immuneACCESS table contains in-frame sequences only and omits some clones. Under half of the omission traces to an unresolved V gene where checked; the cause of the rest is unknown. V and J calls and clone size are copied from that table; D and trimming were computed from the DNA. The sample has 100,000 or so clones on record, roughly 95% of them singletons. The ten largest account for around 3.2% of the sample.

The sequence derives from a human donor with pancreatic ductal adenocarcinoma. The sequenced material came from PBMCs. Here the chain combines TRBV5-4 and TRBJ2-5, with 9 central nucleotides matching TRBD1. The CDR3 protein is CASRDRAREETQYF. At the DNA level, the sequence is TGTGCCAGTAGGGACAGGGCGAGAGAAGAGACCCAGTACTTC.